The present TCR beta chain was sequenced within a study of T cell responses to AZD1222 COVID-19 vaccine. General observations from the study: Reportedly, close to half of spike-specific TCRs are directed against unmutated variant regions. Spike-specific TCR depth and breadth grew after two AZD1222 doses. The donor cohort was predominantly white British with a female majority, and clonal diversity may have been underestimated. The peak T cell response came first, and repertoires were sampled only after it.

A remark on this clone: Its cognate antigen is unknown.

Profiled with immunoSEQ multiplex PCR; TCRdb holds only in-frame clones, not every one. The sample has over 45,000 clones, about three quarters seen once. Trimming removed 3 bases from V and 9 bases from J, with 17 bases in between. This CDR3 has 14 residues. CDR1 and CDR2 (germline): MDHEN, SYDVKM. The rearrangement uses TRBV28 and TRBJ1-2; weak D call: TRBD1 (5 bases). Here the sequenced sample was peripheral blood, taken on day 0 of AZD1222 vaccination. This sequence originates from an adult in good health. CDR3 coding DNA: TGTGCCAGCAGTTTGGGACGGACCTTTTCTAGCTACACCTTC. It encodes CASSLGRTFSSYTF.